This T cell receptor beta chain was documented in a study of OX40 agonist ivuxolimab in advanced cancers. Turning to the study itself: Dose-escalation subjects each had hepatocellular carcinoma, melanoma, renal cell or head and neck cancer.

Sequenced by immunoSEQ multiplex PCR; TCRdb stores in-frame clones only, minus some. The sample carries about 120,000 clones, 80% to 90% recorded once. This CDR3 has 14 amino acids. V was shortened by 3 bases and J by 4 bases, with 9 bases between the two germline ends. Germline V lookup: CDR1 LNHDA, CDR2 SQIVND (reference sequence). J is TRBJ2-2 and V is TRBV19; D call uncertain. This receptor was obtained from an adult with an advanced solid tumor such as melanoma, head and neck, liver or kidney cancer. The specimen comprised CD4+ or CD8+ T cells sorted from blood, sampled in a trial of the OX40 agonist ivuxolimab. CDR3 nucleotide sequence: TGTGCCAGTAGTATTCTTCACCGCACCGGGGAGCTGTTTTTT. Translation: CASSILHRTGELFF.